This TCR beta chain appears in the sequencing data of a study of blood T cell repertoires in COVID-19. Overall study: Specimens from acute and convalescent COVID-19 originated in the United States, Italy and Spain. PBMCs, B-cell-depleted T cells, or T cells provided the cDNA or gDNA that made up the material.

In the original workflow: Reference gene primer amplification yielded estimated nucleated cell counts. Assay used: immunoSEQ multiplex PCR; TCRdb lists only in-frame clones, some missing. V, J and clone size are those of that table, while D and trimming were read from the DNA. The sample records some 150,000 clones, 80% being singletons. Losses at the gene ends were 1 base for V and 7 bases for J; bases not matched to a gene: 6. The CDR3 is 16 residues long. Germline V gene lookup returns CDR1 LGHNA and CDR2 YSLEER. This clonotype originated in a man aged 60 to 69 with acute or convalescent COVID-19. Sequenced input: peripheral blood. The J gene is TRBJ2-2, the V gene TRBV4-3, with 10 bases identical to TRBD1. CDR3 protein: CASSQGPGQGDGELFF. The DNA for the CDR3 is TGCGCCAGCAGCCAAGGCCCCGGACAGGGGGACGGGGAGCTGTTTTTT.